These T cell receptor beta chains were read from a single sample in a study of T cell repertoires in cytomegalovirus infection. Their target antigens are unknown. Via MiXCR, TCRdb re-called the reads, giving one row per CDR3 protein. The sample has hundreds of thousands of distinct CDR3 sequences, about 33% seen once. This material consisted of cultured PBMCs, taken from culture after CMV antigen stimulation. The receptors were gathered from a human donor in good health (CMV status not recorded). Some clones in this sample may be carry-over from other donors' samples. The CDR3 runs from the conserved cysteine through the conserved F or W. D genes are given only for firm matches. Only part of the rows carry a size: once, few, many, or a class if the clone is expanded.

j_gene	abundance	v_gene	d_gene	CDR3aa	CDR3nt
TRBJ2-5	NA	TRBV5-4	TRBD2	CASSLLSGRAGETQYF	TGTGCCAGCAGCTTGCTTAGCGGGAGGGCCGGGGAGACCCAGTACTTC
TRBJ2-3	few	TRBV11-2	NA	CASSLDENTQYF	TGTGCCAGCAGCTTAGATGAAAATACGCAGTATTTT
TRBJ2-5	few	TRBV10-3	NA	CAISESAAGKEETQYF	TGTGCCATCAGTGAGTCAGCGGCAGGAAAGGAAGAGACCCAGTACTTC
TRBJ1-5	few	TRBV6-1	TRBD1	CASRTGLGNQPQHF	TGTGCCAGCAGGACAGGGTTGGGAAATCAGCCCCAGCATTTT
TRBJ2-5	NA	TRBV7-6	TRBD1	CASSLAGTGETQYF	TGTGCCAGCAGCTTAGCCGGGACAGGGGAGACCCAGTACTTC
TRBJ2-5	few	TRBV7-8	TRBD2	CASRSGLAGKETQYF	TGTGCCAGCAGATCGGGACTAGCGGGAAAGGAGACCCAGTACTTC
TRBJ1-1	NA	TRBV6-6	NA	CASSYGQGTNTEAFF	TGTGCCAGCAGTTACGGGCAGGGCACGAACACTGAAGCTTTCTTT
TRBJ1-2	many	TRBV7-2	NA	CASSVGASNYGYTF	TGTGCCAGCAGCGTCGGGGCATCTAACTATGGCTACACCTTC
TRBJ2-3	many	TRBV7-2	TRBD2	CASSLDAGGSRAQYF	TGTGCCAGCAGCTTAGACGCGGGAGGGTCCCGTGCGCAGTATTTT
TRBJ2-2	NA	TRBV7-3	NA	CASSLLMLGTGELFF	TGTGCCAGCAGCCTACTCATGTTGGGCACCGGGGAGCTGTTTTTT
TRBJ1-4	few	TRBV10-2	NA	CASSWGREKLFF	TGCGCCAGCAGTTGGGGAAGAGAAAAACTGTTTTTT
TRBJ2-7	NA	TRBV28	NA	CASSPVAGQSSYEQYF	TGTGCCAGCAGCCCTGTAGCGGGACAGAGCTCCTACGAGCAGTACTTC
TRBJ2-1	few	TRBV19	NA	CASNTGSDYNEQFF	TGTGCCAGTAATACCGGGAGCGACTACAATGAGCAGTTCTTC
TRBJ2-1	once	TRBV20-1	TRBD2	CSARVTSGRIHEQFF	TGCAGTGCTAGGGTTACTAGCGGGAGGATCCATGAGCAGTTCTTC
TRBJ2-7	once	TRBV6-5	TRBD1	CASSRTGVSYEQYF	TGTGCCAGCAGTCGGACAGGCGTCTCCTACGAGCAGTACTTC
TRBJ2-1	NA	TRBV4-3	NA	CASSQDFRSSYNEQFF	TGCGCCAGCAGCCAAGATTTCCGGAGCTCCTACAATGAGCAGTTCTTC
TRBJ1-2	once	TRBV6-4	NA	CASSQTQEGYGYTF	TGTGCCAGCAGCCAAACCCAGGAGGGGTATGGCTACACCTTC
TRBJ2-7	NA	TRBV12-3/TRBV12-4	NA	CASSFYSPKTYEQYF	TGTGCCAGCAGTTTTTACTCACCGAAAACCTACGAGCAGTACTTC
TRBJ2-1	NA	TRBV4-1	NA	CASSQDRSGSYNEQFF	TGCGCCAGCAGCCAAGATCGGAGCGGTTCCTACAATGAGCAGTTCTTC
TRBJ2-3	NA	TRBV4-1	TRBD1	CASSQGTGGTDTQYF	TGCGCCAGCAGCCAGGGGACAGGGGGCACAGATACGCAGTATTTT
TRBJ1-1	NA	TRBV15	NA	CATSTGWAKMNTEAFF	TGTGCCACCAGCACCGGGTGGGCGAAAATGAACACTGAAGCTTTCTTT
TRBJ2-5	NA	TRBV28	NA	CASSGVSGEQIRPQETQYF	TGTGCCAGCAGTGGGGTTAGCGGCGAACAGATAAGACCTCAAGAGACCCAGTACTTC
TRBJ2-5	NA	TRBV5-8	NA	CASSLVLGTQYF	TGTGCCAGCAGCTTGGTCCTGGGAACCCAGTACTTC
TRBJ2-7	NA	TRBV28	TRBD2	CASSPLAGELSYEQYF	TGTGCCAGCAGTCCTCTAGCGGGAGAGCTCTCCTACGAGCAGTACTTC
TRBJ1-6	NA	TRBV4-2	TRBD1	CASSQATGANSPLHF	TGTGCCAGCAGCCAAGCGACAGGGGCCAATTCACCCCTCCACTTT
TRBJ1-4	NA	TRBV12-3/TRBV12-4	NA	CASSPGRVPATNEKLFF	TGTGCCAGCAGTCCGGGTAGGGTTCCCGCAACTAATGAAAAACTGTTTTTT
TRBJ2-5	few	TRBV29-1	NA	CSVDSRSQETQYF	TGCAGCGTTGATAGTAGGAGCCAAGAGACCCAGTACTTC
TRBJ2-7	few	TRBV4-1	NA	CASSQVWSGLPYEQYF	TGCGCCAGCAGCCAAGTGTGGTCGGGATTACCCTACGAGCAGTACTTC
TRBJ1-1	once	TRBV5-1	NA	CASSFGAETEAFF	TGCGCCAGCAGCTTCGGGGCCGAGACTGAAGCTTTCTTT
TRBJ2-3	NA	TRBV7-2	TRBD2	CASSLGGSPFEADTQYF	TGTGCCAGCAGCTTAGGCGGGAGTCCCTTCGAAGCAGATACGCAGTATTTT
TRBJ2-1	many	TRBV7-2	NA	CASSLSSGIGGNNEQFF	TGTGCCAGCAGCTTATCATCGGGTATTGGGGGAAACAATGAGCAGTTCTTC
TRBJ2-1	NA	TRBV28	NA	CASSFSSAGSYNEQFF	TGTGCCAGCAGTTTTTCCTCAGCGGGTTCCTACAATGAGCAGTTCTTC
TRBJ1-2	NA	TRBV12-3/TRBV12-4	NA	CASSSQHRDPIYGYTF	TGTGCCAGCAGTTCCCAGCACAGGGATCCTATCTATGGCTACACCTTC
TRBJ1-1	few	TRBV6-5	NA	CASSYDLGFTEAFF	TGTGCCAGCAGTTACGATCTGGGGTTCACTGAAGCTTTCTTT
TRBJ2-1	NA	TRBV6-2/TRBV6-3	NA	CASRHPGAGYNEQFF	TGTGCCAGCAGACACCCCGGGGCAGGCTACAATGAGCAGTTCTTC
TRBJ1-4	few	TRBV7-2	TRBD1	CASSPDRVREKLFF	TGTGCCAGCAGCCCGGACAGGGTCCGTGAAAAACTGTTTTTT
TRBJ1-5	NA	TRBV6-2/TRBV6-3	NA	CASSYLGAQHF	TGTGCCAGCAGTTACTTGGGAGCCCAGCATTTT
TRBJ1-6	NA	TRBV30	NA	CAWSPVGRELNSPLHF	TGTGCCTGGAGTCCGGTAGGAAGGGAACTTAATTCACCCCTCCACTTT
TRBJ1-2	NA	TRBV7-9	TRBD1	CASSPPDRAGSGYTF	TGTGCCAGCAGCCCTCCCGACAGGGCGGGTAGTGGCTACACCTTC
TRBJ2-5	many	TRBV7-2	NA	CASSLGARVGETQYF	TGTGCCAGCAGCTTAGGGGCGCGGGTAGGGGAGACCCAGTACTTC
TRBJ2-2	NA	TRBV19	NA	CASSISRGIGELFF	TGTGCCAGTAGTATTAGTCGGGGGATCGGGGAGCTGTTTTTT
TRBJ2-3	NA	TRBV6-2/TRBV6-3	TRBD2	CASSYQRDTAADTQYF	TGTGCCAGCAGTTACCAGCGGGATACCGCGGCAGATACGCAGTATTTT
TRBJ1-3	few	TRBV27	NA	CASSSSRDYGNTIYF	TGTGCCAGCAGTTCTAGCAGGGACTATGGAAACACCATATATTTT
TRBJ2-2	once	TRBV29-1	NA	CSVEDIQGRAGELFF	TGCAGCGTTGAAGATATACAGGGACGGGCCGGGGAGCTGTTTTTT
TRBJ2-3	many	TRBV6-2/TRBV6-3	NA	CASSSADTQYF	TGTGCCAGCAGTTCAGCAGATACGCAGTATTTT
TRBJ2-3	few	TRBV7-6	NA	CASSLGKVGGLNTQYF	TGTGCCAGCAGCTTAGGGAAGGTGGGGGGATTGAATACGCAGTATTTT
TRBJ2-4	NA	TRBV18	NA	CASSPPQAAGQYF	TGTGCCAGCTCACCACCTCAAGCGGCAGGGCAGTACTTC
TRBJ1-4	NA	TRBV27	NA	CASSSPDSSEKLFF	TGTGCCAGCAGTTCCCCCGACAGTAGTGAAAAACTGTTTTTT
TRBJ1-4	few	TRBV14	NA	CASSQEVYTTNEKLFF	TGTGCCAGCAGCCAAGAAGTTTATACAACTAATGAAAAACTGTTTTTT
TRBJ2-7	NA	TRBV7-8	NA	CASKGGEGASSYEQYF	TGTGCCAGCAAGGGGGGGGAGGGGGCAAGCTCCTACGAGCAGTACTTC
TRBJ1-5	few	TRBV28	TRBD1	CASTYLRDSTYSNQPQHF	TGTGCCAGCACTTATCTCCGGGACAGCACCTATAGCAATCAGCCCCAGCATTTT
TRBJ2-2	few	TRBV19	TRBD2	CACSGRSTGELFF	TGTGCCTGCAGCGGGAGGAGTACCGGGGAGCTGTTTTTT
TRBJ2-2	NA	TRBV20-1	TRBD2	CSARGPPAGTGELFF	TGCAGTGCTAGAGGCCCCCCAGCGGGAACCGGGGAGCTGTTTTTT
TRBJ2-2	NA	TRBV7-6	NA	CASSLFRGRNTGELFF	TGTGCCAGCAGCTTATTCCGAGGAAGAAACACCGGGGAGCTGTTTTTT
TRBJ1-2	few	TRBV27	NA	CASSLSPPNYGYTF	TGTGCCAGCAGTTTATCACCTCCGAACTATGGCTACACCTTC
TRBJ1-4	NA	TRBV27	TRBD1	CASSSGQGEGEKLFF	TGTGCCAGCAGTTCGGGACAGGGGGAAGGTGAAAAACTGTTTTTT
TRBJ1-1	many	TRBV28	NA	CASTSWPNTEAFF	TGTGCCAGCACCTCGTGGCCGAACACTGAAGCTTTCTTT